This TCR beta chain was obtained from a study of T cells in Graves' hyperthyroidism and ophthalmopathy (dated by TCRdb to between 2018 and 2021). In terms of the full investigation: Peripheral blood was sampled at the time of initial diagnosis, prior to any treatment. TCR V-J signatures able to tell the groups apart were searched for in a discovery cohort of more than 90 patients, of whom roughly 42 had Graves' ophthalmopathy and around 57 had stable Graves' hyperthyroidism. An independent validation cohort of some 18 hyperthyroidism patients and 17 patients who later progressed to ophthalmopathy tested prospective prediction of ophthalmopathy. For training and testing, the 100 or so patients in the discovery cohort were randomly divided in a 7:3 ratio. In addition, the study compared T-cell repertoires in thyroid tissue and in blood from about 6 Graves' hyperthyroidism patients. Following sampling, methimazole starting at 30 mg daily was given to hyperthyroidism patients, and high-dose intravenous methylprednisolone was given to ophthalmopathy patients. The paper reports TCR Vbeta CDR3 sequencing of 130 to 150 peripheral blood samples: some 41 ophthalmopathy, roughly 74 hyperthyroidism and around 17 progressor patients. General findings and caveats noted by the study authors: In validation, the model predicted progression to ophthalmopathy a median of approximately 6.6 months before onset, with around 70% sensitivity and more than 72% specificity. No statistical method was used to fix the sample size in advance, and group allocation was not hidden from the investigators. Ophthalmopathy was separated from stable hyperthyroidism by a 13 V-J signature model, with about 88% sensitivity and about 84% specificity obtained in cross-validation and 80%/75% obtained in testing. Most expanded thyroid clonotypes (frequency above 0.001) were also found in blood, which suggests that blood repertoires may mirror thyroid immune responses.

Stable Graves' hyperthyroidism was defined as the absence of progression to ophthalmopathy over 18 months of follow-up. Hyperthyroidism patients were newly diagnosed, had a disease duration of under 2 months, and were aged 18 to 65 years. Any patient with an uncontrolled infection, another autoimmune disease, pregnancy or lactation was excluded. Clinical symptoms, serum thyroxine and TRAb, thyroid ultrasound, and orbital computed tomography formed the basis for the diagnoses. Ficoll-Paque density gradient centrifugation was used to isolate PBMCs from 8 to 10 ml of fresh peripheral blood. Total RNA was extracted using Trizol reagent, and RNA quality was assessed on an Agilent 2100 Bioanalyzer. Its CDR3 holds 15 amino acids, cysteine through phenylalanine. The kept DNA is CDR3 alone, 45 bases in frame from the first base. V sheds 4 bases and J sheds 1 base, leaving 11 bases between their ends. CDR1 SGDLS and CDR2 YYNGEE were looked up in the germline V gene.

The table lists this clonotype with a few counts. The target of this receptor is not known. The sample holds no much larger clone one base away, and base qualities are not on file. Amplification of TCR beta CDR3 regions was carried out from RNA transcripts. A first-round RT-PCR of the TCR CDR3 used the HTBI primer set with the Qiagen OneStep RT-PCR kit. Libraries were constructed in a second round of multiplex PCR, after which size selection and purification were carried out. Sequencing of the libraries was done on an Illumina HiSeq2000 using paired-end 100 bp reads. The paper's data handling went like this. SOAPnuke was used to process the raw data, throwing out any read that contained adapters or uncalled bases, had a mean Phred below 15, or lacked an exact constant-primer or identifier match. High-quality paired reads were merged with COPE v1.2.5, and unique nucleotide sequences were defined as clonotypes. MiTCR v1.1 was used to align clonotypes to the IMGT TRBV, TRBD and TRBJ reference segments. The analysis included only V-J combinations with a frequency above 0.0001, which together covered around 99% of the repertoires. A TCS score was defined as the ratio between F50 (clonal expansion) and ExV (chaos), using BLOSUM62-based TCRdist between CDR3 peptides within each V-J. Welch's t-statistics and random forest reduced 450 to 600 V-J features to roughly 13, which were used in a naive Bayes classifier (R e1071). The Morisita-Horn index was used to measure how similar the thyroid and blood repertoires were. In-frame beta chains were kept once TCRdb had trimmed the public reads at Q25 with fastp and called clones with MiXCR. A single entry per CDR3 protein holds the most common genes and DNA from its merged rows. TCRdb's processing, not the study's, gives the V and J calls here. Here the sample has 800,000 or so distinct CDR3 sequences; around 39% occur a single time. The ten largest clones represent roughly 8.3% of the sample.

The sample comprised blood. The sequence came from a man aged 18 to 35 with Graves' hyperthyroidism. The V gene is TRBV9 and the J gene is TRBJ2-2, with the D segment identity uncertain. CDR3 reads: CASSLRQMNTGELFF. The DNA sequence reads TGTGCCAGCAGCTTGCGGCAGATGAACACCGGGGAGCTGTTTTTT. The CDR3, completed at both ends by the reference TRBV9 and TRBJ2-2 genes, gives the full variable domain DSGVTQTPKHLITATGQRVTLRCSPRSGDLSVYWYQQSLDQGLQFLIQYYNGEERAKGNILERFSAQQFPDLHSELNLSSLELGDSALYFCASSLRQMNTGELFFGEGSRLTVL.